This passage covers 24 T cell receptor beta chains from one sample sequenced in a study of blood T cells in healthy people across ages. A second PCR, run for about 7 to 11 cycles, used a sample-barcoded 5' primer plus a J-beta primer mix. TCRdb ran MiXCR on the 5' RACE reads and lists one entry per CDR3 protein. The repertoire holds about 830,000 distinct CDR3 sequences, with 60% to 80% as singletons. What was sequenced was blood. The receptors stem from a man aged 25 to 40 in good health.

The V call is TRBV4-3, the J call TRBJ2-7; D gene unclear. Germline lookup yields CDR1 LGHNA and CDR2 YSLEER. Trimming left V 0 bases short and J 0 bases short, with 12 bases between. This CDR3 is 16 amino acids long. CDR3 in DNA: TGCGCCAGCAGCCAAGAGTGGGCTTTAAGCTCCTACGAGCAGTACTTC. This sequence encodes CASSQEWALSSYEQYF.

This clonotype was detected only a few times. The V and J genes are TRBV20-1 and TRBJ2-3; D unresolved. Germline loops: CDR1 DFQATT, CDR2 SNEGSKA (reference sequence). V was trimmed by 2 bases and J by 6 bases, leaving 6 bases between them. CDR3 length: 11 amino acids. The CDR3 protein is CSARQVDTQYF. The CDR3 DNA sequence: TGCAGTGCTAGACAGGTGGATACGCAGTATTTT.

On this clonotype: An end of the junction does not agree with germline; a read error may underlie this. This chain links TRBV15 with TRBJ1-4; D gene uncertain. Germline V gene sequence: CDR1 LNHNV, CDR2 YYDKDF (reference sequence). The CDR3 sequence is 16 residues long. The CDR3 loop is CASSRDLGGTNEKLFF. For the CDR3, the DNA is TGTGCCTCCAGCAGAGATCTAGGCGGGACTAATGAAAAACTGTTTTTT.

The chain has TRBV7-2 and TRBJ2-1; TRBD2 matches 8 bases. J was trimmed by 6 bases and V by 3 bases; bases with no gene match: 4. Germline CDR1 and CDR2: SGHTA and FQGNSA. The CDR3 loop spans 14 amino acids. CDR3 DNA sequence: TGTGCCAGCAGCTTTCATAGCGGGACCAATGAGCAGTTCTTC. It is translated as CASSFHSGTNEQFF.

The CDR3 region has the DNA TGCAGTGCTAGAGTTGACGGCGGGGTCGCCTACAATGAGCAGTTCTTC. This sequence encodes CSARVDGGVAYNEQFF. The gene calls are TRBV20-1 and TRBJ2-1; weak D call: TRBD2 (6 bases). V dropped 1 base and J dropped 2 bases, with 15 bases sitting between them. The CDR3 is 16 amino acids. CDR1 DFQATT and CDR2 SNEGSKA come from the germline V gene (reference sequence).

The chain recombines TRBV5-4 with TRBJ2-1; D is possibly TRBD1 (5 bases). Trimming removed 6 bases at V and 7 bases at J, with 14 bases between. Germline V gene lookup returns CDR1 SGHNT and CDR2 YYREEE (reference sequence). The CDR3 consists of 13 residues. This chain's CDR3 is CASTVGRENEQFF. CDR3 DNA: TGTGCCAGCACCGTGGGCAGGGAAAATGAGCAGTTCTTC.

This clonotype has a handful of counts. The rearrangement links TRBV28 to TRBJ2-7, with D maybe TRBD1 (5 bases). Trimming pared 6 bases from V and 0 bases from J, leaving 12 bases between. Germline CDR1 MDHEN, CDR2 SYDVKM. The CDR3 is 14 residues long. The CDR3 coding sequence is TGTGCCAGCAGGCGGACACCTGCCTCCTACGAGCAGTACTTC. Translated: CASRRTPASYEQYF. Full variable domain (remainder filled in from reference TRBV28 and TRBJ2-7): DVKVTQSSRYLVKRTGEKVFLECVQDMDHENMFWYRQDPGLGLRLIYFSYDVKMKEKGDIPEGYSVSREKKERFSLILESASTNQTSMYLCASRRTPASYEQYFGPGTRLTVT.

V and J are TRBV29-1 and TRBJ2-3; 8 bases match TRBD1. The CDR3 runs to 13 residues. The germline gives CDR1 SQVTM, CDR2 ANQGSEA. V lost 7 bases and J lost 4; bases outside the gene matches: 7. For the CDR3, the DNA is TGCAGCGCCACAGGACAGGGCGCAGATACGCAGTATTTT. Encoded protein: CSATGQGADTQYF.

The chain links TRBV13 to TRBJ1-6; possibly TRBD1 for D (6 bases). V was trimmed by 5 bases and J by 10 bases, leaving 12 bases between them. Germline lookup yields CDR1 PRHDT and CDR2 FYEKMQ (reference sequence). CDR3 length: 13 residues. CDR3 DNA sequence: TGTGCCAGCAGCCCTCAGACAGGATCACCCCTCCACTTT. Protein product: CASSPQTGSPLHF.

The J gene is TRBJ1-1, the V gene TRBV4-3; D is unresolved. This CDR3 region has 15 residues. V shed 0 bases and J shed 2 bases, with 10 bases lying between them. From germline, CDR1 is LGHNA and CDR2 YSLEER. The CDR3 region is CASSQDSADNTEAFF. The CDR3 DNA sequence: TGCGCCAGCAGCCAAGATAGCGCGGATAACACTGAAGCTTTCTTT.

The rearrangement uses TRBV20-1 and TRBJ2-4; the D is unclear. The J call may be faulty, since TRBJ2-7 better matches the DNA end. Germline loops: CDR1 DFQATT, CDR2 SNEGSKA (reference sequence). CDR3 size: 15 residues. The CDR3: CSASDPRTPMPEQYF. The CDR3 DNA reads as TGCAGTGCTTCCGACCCGCGTACGCCAATGCCCGAGCAGTACTTC.

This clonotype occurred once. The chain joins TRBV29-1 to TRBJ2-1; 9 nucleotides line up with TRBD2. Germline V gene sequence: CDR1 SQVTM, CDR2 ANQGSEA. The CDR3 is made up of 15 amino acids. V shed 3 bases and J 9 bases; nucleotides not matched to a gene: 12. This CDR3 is CSVDASGVPQGEQFF. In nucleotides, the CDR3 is TGCAGCGTTGACGCTAGCGGGGTACCACAAGGTGAGCAGTTCTTC.

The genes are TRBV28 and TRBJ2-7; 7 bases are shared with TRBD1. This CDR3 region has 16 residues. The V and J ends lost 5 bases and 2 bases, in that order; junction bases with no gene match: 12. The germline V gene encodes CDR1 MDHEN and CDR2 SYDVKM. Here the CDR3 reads CASSSPGTVLTYEQYF. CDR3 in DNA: TGTGCCAGCAGTAGCCCAGGGACAGTTCTTACCTACGAGCAGTACTTC. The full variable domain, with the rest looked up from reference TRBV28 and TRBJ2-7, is DVKVTQSSRYLVKRTGEKVFLECVQDMDHENMFWYRQDPGLGLRLIYFSYDVKMKEKGDIPEGYSVSREKKERFSLILESASTNQTSMYLCASSSPGTVLTYEQYFGPGTRLTVT.

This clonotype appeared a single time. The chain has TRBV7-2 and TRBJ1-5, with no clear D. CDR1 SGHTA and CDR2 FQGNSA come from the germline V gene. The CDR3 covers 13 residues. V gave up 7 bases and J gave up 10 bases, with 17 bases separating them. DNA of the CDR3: TGTGCCAGCAATCCCTTCGAGGGTTTTCCCCAGCATTTT. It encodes CASNPFEGFPQHF.

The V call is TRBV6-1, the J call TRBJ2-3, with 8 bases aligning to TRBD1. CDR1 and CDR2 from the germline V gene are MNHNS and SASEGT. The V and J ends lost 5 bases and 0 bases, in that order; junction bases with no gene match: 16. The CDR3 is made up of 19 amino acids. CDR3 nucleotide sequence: TGTGCCAGCAGTCCCTGGAGACAGGGGAGTGTCACTAGCACAGATACGCAGTATTTT. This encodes CASSPWRQGSVTSTDTQYF.

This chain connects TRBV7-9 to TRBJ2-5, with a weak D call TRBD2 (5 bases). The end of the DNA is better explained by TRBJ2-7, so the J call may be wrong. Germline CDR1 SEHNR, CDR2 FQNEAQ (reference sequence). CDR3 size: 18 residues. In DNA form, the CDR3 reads TGTGCCAGCAGCCCCCAGATCGCCGAGGGAGCCAACCCCTACGAGCAGTACTTC. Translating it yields CASSPQIAEGANPYEQYF.

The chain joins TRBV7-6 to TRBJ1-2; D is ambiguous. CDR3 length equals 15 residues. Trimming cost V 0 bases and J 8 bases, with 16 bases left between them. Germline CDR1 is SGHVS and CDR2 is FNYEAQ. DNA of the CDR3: TGTGCCAGCAGCTTAGCCTCCTCCGTCCCGACGGGCTACACCTTC. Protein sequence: CASSLASSVPTGYTF.

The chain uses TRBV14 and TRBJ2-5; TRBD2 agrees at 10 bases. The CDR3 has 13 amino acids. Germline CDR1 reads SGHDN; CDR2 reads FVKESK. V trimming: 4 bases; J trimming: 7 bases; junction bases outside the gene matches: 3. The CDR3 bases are TGTGCCAGCAGCCTTAGACTAGCGGGGACCCAGTACTTC. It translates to CASSLRLAGTQYF.

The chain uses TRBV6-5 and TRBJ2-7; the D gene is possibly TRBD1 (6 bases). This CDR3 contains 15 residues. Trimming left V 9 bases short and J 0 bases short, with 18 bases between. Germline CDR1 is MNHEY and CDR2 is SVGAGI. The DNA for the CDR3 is TGTGCCAGTCAAGTCGAGTCGGACAGCTCCTACGAGCAGTACTTC. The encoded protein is CASQVESDSSYEQYF.

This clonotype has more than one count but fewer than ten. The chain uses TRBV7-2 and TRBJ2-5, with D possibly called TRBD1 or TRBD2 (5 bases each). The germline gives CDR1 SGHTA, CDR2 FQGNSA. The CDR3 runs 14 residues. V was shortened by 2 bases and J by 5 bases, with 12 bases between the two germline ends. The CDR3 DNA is TGTGCCAGCAGCTTACACGAGGGGCAGGAGACCCAGTACTTC. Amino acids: CASSLHEGQETQYF.

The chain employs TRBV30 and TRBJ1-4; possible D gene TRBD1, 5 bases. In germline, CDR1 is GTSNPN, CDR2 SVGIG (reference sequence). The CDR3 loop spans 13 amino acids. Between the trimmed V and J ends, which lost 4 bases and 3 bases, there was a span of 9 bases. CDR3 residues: CAWKVRANEKLFF. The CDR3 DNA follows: TGTGCCTGGAAAGTCAGGGCTAATGAAAAACTGTTTTTT.

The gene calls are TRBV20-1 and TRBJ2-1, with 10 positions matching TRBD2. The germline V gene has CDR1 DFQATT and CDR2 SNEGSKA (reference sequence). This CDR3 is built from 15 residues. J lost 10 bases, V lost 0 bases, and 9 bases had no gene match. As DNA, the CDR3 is TGCAGTGCTAGAGATGTCAGCGGGGGGGCCCAAGAGCAGTTCTTC. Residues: CSARDVSGGAQEQFF.

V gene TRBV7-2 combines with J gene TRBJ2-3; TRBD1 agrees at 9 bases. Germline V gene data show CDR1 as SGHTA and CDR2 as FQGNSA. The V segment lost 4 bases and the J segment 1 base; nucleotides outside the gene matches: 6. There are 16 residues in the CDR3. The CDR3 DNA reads TGTGCCAGCAGCTACACAGGGGGCGGAGGCACAGATACGCAGTATTTT. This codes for CASSYTGGGGTDTQYF.

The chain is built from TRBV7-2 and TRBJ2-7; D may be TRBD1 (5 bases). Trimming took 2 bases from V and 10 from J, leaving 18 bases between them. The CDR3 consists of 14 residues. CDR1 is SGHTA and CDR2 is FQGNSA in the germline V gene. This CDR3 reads CASSLKNPTGAQYF. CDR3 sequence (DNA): TGTGCCAGCAGCTTAAAAAATCCTACAGGAGCCCAGTACTTC.